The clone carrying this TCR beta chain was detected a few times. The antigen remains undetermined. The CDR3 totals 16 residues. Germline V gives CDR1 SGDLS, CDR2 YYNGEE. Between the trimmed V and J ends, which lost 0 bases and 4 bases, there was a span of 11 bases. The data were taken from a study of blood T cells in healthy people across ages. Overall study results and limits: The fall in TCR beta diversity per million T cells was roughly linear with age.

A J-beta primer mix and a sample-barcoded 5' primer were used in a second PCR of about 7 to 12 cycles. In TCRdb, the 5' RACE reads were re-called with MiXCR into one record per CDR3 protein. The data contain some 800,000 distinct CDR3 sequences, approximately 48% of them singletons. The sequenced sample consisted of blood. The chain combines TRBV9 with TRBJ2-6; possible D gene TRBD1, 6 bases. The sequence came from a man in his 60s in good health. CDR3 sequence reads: CASSVVTGTGANVLTF. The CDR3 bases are TGTGCCAGCAGCGTAGTAACAGGGACCGGGGCCAACGTCCTGACTTTC.